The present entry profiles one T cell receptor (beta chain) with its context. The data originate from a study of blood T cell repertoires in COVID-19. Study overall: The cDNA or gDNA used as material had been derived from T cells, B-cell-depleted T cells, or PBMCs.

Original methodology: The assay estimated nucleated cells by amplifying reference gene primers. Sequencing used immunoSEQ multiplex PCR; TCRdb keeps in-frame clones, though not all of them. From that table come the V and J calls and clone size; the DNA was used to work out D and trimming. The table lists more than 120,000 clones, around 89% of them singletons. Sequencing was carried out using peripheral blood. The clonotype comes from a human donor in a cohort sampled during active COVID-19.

The CDR3 DNA reads TGTGCCACCGAAGCTAGCGGACAAGAGACCCAGTACTTC. This codes for CATEASGQETQYF. This chain links TRBV10-3 with TRBJ2-5; 7 positions match TRBD2. The germline V gene has CDR1 ENHRY and CDR2 SYGVKD. CDR3 length: 13 amino acids. The V segment lost 10 bases and the J segment 2 bases; nucleotides outside the gene matches: 7.